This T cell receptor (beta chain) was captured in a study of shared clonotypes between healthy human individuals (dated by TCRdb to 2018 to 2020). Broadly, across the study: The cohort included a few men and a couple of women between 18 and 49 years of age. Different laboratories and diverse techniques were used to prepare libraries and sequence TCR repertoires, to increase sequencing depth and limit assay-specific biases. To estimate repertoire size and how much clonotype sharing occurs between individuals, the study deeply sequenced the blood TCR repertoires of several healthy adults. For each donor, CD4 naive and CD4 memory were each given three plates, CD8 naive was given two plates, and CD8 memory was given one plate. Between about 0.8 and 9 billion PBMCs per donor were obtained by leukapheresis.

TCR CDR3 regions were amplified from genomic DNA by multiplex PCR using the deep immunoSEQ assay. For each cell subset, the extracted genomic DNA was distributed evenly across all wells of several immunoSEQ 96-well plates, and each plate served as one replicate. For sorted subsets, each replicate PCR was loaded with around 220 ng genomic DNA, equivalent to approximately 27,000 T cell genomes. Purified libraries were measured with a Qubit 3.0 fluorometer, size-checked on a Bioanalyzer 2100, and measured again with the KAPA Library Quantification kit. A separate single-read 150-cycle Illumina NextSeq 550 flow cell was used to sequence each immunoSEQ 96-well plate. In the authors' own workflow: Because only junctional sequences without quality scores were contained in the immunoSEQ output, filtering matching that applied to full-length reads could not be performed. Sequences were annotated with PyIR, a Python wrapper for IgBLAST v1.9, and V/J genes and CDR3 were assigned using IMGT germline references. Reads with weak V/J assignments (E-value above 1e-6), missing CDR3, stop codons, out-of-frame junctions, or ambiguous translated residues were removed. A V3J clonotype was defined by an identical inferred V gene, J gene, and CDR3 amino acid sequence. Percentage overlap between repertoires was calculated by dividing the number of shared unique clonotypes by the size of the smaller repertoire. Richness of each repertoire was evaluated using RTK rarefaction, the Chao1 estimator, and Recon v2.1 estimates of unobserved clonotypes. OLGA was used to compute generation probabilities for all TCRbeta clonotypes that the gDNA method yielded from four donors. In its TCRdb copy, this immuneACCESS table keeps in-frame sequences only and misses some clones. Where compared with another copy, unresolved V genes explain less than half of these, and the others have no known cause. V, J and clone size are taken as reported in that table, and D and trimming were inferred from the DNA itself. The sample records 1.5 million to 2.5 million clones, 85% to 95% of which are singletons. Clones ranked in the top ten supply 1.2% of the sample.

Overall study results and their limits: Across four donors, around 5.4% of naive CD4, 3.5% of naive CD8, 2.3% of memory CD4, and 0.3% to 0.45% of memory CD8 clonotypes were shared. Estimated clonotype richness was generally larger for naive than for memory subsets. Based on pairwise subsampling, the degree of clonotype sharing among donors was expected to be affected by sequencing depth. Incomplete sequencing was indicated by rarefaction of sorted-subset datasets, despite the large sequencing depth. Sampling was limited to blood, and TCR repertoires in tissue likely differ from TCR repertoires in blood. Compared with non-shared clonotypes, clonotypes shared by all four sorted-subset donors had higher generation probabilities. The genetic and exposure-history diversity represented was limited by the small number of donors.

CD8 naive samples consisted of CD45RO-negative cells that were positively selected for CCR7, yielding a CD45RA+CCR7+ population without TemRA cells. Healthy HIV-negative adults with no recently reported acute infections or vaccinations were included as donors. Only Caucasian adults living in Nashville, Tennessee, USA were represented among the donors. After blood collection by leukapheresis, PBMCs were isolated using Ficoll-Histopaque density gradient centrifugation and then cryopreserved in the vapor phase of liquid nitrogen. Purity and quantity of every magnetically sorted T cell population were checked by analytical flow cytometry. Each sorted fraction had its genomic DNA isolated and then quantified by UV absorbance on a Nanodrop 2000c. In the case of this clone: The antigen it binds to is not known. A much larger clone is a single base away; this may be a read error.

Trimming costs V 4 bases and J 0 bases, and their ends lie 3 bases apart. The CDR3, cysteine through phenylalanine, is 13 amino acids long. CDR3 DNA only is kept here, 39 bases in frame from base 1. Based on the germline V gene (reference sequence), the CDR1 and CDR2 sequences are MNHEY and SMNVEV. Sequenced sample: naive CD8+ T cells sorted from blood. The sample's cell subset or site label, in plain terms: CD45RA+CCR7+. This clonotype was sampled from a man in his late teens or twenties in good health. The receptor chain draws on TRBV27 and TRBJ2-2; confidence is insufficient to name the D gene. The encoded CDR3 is CASSSSNTGELFF. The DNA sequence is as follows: TGTGCCAGCAGTTCCTCGAACACCGGGGAGCTGTTTTTT.